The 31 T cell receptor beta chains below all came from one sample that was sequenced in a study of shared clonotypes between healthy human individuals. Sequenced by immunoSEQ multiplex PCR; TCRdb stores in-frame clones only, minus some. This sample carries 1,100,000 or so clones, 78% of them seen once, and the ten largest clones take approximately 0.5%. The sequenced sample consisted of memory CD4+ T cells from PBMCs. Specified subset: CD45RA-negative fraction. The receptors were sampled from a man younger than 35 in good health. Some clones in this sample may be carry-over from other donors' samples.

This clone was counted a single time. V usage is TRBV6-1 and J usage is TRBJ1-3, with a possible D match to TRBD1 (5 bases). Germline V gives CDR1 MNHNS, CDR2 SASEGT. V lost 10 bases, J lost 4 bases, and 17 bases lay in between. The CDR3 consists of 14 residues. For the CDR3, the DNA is TGTGCCATGGGGGGTGTTTTGCAGGGAAACACCATATATTTT. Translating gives CAMGGVLQGNTIYF.

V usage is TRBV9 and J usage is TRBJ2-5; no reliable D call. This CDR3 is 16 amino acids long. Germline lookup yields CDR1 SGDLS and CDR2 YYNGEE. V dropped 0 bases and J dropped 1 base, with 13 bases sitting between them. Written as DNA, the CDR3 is TGTGCCAGCAGCGTAGGGCCAAACCTACCCCAAGAGACCCAGTACTTC. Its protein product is CASSVGPNLPQETQYF. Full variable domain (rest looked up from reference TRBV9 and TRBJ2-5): DSGVTQTPKHLITATGQRVTLRCSPRSGDLSVYWYQQSLDQGLQFLIQYYNGEERAKGNILERFSAQQFPDLHSELNLSSLELGDSALYFCASSVGPNLPQETQYFGPGTRLLVL.

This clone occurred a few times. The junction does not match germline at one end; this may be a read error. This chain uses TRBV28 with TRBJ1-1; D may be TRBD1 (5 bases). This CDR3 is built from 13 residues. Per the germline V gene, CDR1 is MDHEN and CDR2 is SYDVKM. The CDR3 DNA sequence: TGTGCCAGCAGTCTTATGCAGGCGGGACTGCTCCGTTTT. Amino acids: CASSLMQAGLLRF.

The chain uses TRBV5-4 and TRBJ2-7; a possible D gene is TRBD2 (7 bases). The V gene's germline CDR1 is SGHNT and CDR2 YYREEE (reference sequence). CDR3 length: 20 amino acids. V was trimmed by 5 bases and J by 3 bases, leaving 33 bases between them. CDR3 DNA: TGTGCCAGCAGTGGGGGGGCCGAAAAAGGAACCGGAAGGAACTACTACGAGCAGTACTTC. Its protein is CASSGGAEKGTGRNYYEQYF.

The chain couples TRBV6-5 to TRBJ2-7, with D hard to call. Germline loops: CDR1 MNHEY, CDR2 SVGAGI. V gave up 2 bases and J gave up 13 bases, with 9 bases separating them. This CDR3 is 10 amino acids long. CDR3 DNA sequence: TGTGCCAGCAGTTACCCGCAACCCTACTTC. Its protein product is CASSYPQPYF.

CDR3 protein: CASSPTSTGSYEQYF. CDR3 nucleotide sequence: TGTGCCAGCAGCCCTACCTCGACAGGTTCCTACGAGCAGTACTTC. This chain joins TRBV7-2 and TRBJ2-7; tentatively, D is TRBD1 (6 bases). Per the germline V gene, CDR1 is SGHTA and CDR2 is FQGNSA. Trimming cost V 5 bases and J 1 base, with 15 bases left between them. The length of the CDR3 is 15 residues.

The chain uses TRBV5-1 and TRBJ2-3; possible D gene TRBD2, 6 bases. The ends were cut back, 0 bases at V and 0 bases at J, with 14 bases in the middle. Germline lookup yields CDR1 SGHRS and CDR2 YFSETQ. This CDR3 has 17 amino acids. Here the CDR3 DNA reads TGCGCCAGCAGCTTGGGTCATGCTAGCGCCAGCACAGATACGCAGTATTTT. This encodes CASSLGHASASTDTQYF.

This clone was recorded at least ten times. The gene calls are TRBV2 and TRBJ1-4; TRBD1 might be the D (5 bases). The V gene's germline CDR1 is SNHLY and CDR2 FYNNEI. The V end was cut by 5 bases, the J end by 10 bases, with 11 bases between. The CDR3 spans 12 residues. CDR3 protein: CASSSVGGKLFF. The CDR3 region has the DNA TGTGCCAGCAGTTCCGTGGGGGGAAAACTGTTTTTT.

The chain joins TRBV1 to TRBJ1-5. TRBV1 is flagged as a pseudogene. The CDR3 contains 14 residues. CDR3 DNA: TGCACCAGCAGCCAAGGGTTACGCGGGCAGCCCCAGCATTTT. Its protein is CTSSQGLRGQPQHF.

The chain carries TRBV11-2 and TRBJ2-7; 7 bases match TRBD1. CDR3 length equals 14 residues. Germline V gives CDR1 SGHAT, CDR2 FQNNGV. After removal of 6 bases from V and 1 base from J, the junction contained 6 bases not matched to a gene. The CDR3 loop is CASRAGGWSYEQYF. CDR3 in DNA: TGTGCCAGCAGGGCAGGGGGTTGGTCCTACGAGCAGTACTTC.

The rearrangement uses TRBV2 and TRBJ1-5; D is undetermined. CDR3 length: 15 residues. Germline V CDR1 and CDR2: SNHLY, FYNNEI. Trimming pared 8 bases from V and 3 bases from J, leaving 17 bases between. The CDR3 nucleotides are TGTGCCAGCCGAGCGGGAACTAGGTACAATCAGCCCCAGCATTTT. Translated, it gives CASRAGTRYNQPQHF. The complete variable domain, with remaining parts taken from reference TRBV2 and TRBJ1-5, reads EPEVTQTPSHQVTQMGQEVILRCVPISNHLYFYWYRQILGQKVEFLVSFYNNEISEKSEIFDDQFSVERPDGSNFTLKIRSTKLEDSAMYFCASRAGTRYNQPQHFGDGTRLSIL.

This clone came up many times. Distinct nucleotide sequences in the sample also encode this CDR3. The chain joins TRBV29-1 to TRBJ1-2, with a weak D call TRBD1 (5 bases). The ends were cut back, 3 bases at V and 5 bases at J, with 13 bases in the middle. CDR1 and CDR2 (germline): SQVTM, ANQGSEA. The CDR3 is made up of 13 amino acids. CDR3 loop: CSVDPQGGYGYTF. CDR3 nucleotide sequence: TGCAGCGTTGACCCCCAGGGCGGGTATGGCTACACCTTC.

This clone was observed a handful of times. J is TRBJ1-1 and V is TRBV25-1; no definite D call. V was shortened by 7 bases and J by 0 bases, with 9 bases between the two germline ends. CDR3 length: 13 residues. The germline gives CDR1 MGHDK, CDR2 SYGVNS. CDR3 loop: CASKGTVNTEAFF. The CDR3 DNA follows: TGTGCCAGCAAGGGAACGGTGAACACTGAAGCTTTCTTT. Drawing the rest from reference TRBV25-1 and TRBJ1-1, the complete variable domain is EADIYQTPRYLVIGTGKKITLECSQTMGHDKMYWYQQDPGMELHLIHYSYGVNSTEKGDLSSESTVSRIRTEHFPLTLESARPSHTSQYLCASKGTVNTEAFFGQGTRLTVV.

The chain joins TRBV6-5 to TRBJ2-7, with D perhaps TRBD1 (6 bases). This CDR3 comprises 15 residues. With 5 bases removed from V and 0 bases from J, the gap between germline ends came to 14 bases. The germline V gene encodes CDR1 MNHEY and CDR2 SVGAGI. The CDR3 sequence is CASSLTLQGSYEQYF. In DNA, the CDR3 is TGTGCCAGCAGTCTCACCTTACAGGGCTCCTACGAGCAGTACTTC.

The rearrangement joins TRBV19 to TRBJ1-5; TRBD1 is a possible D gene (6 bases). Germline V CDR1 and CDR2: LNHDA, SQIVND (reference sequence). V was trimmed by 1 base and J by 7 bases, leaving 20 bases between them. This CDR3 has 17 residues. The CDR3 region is CASSIVGAGTLYQPQHF. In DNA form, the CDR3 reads TGTGCCAGTAGTATAGTGGGGGCGGGGACACTTTACCAGCCCCAGCATTTT.

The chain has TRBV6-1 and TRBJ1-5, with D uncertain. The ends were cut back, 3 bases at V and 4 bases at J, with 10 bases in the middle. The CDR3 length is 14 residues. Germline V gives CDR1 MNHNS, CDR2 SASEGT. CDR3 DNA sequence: TGTGCCAGCAGTGACGCTCAGGCTAATCAGCCCCAGCATTTT. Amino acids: CASSDAQANQPQHF.

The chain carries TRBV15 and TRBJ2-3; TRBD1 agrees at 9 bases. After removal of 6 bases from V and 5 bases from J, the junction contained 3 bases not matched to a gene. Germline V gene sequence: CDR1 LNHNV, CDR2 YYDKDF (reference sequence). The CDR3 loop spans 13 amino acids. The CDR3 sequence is CATSEDRGDTQYF. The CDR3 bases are TGTGCCACCAGTGAGGACAGGGGAGATACGCAGTATTTT.

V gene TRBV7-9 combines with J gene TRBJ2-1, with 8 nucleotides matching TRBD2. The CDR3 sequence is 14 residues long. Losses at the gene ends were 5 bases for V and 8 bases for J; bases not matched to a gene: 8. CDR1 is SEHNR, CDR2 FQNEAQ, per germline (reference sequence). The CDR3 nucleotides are TGTGCCAGCAGCCCGTTGACGGGAGGGGATGAGCAGTTCTTC. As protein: CASSPLTGGDEQFF. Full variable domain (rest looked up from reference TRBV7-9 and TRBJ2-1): DTGVSQNPRHKITKRGQNVTFRCDPISEHNRLYWYRQTLGQGPEFLTYFQNEAQLEKSRLLSDRFSAERPKGSFSTLEIQRTEQGDSAMYLCASSPLTGGDEQFFGPGTRLTVL.

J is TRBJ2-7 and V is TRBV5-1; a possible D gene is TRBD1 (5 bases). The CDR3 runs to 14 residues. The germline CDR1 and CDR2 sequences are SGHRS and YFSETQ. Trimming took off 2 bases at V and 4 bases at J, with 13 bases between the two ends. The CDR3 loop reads CASSLEIDSYEQYF. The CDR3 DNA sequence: TGCGCCAGCAGCTTAGAAATAGACAGTTACGAGCAGTACTTC.

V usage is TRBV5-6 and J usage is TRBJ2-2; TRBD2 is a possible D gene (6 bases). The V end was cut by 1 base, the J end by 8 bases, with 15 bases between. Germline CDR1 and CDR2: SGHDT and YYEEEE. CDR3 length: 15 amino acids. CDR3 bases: TGTGCCAGCAGCTTGTCAGGACTAACAACTGGGGAGCTGTTTTTT. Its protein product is CASSLSGLTTGELFF.

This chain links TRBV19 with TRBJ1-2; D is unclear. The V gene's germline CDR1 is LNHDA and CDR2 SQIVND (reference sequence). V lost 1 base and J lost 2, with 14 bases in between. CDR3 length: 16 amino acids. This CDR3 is CASSIVAPRGNYGYTF. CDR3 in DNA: TGTGCCAGTAGTATAGTAGCGCCCCGAGGAAACTATGGCTACACCTTC.

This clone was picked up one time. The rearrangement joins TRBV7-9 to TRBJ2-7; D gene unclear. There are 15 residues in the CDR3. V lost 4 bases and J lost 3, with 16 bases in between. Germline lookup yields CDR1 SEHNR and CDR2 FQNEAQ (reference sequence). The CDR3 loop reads CASSYPRASIYEQYF. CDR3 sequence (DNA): TGTGCCAGCAGCTATCCCCGGGCCTCGATCTACGAGCAGTACTTC.

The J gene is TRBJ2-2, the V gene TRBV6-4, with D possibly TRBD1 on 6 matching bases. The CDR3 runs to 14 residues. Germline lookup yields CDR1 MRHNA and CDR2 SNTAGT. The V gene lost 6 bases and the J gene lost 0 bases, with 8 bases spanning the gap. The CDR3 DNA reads TGTGCCAGCAGGACAGGTGCGAACACCGGGGAGCTGTTTTTT. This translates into CASRTGANTGELFF.

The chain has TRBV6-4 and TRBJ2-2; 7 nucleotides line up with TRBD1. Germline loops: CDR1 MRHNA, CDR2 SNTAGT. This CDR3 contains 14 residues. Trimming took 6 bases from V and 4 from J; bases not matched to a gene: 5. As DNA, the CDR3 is TGTGCCAGCAGCCGACAGGGTTTCACCGGGGAGCTGTTTTTT. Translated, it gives CASSRQGFTGELFF.

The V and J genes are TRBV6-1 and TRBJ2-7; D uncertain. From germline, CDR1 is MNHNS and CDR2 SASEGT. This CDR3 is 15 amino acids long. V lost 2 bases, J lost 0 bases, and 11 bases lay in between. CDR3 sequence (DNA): TGTGCCAGCAGTGAAATTGGCAGGAACTCCTACGAGCAGTACTTC. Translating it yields CASSEIGRNSYEQYF.

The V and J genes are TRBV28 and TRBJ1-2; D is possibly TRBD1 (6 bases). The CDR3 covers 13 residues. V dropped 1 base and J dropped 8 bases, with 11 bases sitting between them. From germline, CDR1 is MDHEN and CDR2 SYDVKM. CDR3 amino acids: CASSLSTGFGYTF. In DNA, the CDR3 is TGTGCCAGCAGTTTATCTACAGGGTTCGGCTACACCTTC.

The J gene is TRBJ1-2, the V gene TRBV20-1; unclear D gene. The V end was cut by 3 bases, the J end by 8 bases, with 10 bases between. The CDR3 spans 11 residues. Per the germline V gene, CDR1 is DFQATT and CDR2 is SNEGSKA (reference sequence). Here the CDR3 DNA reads TGCAGTGCTAGCCTACTCCGGGGCTACACCTTC. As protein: CSASLLRGYTF.

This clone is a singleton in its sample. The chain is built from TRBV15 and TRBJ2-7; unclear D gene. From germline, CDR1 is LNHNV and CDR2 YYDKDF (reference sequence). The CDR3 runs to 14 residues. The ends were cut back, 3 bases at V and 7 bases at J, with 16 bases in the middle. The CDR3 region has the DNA TGTGCCACCAGCAGCCTCGACGGTATAGGAGAGCAGTACTTC. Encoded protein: CATSSLDGIGEQYF.

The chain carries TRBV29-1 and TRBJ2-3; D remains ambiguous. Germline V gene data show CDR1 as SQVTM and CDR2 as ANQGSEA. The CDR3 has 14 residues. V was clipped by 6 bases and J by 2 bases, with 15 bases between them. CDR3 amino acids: CSVTLASYTDTQYF. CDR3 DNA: TGCAGCGTCACCTTGGCCAGCTACACAGATACGCAGTATTTT.

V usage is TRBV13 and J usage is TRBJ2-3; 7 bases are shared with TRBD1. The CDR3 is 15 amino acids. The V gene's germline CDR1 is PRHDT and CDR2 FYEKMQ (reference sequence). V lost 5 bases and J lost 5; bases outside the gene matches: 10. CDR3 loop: CASSADRDGKDTQYF. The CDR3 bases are TGTGCCAGCAGCGCTGACAGGGATGGTAAAGATACGCAGTATTTT. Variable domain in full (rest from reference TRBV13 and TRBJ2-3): AAGVIQSPRHLIKEKRETATLKCYPIPRHDTVYWYQQGPGQDPQFLISFYEKMQSDKGSIPDRFSAQQFSDYHSELNMSSLELGDSALYFCASSADRDGKDTQYFGPGTRLTVL.

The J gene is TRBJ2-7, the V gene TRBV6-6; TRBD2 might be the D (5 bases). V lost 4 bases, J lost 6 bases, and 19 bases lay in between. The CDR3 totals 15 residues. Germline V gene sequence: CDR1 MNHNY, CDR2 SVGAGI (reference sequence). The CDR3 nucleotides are TGTGCCAGCAGTTTCCGGGGATCACGTACTCTCGAGCAGTACTTC. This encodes CASSFRGSRTLEQYF.